The 27 T cell receptor beta chains in this list originate from one sample, sequenced in a study of T-cell reconstitution after alpha-beta-depleted transplantation in children. Unique molecular identifiers were incorporated into the prepared TCRbeta library. TCRdb reanalysed the PCR reads using MiXCR and keeps one entry per CDR3 protein. The table includes 190,000 or so distinct CDR3 sequences, about 15% detected once. The sequencing here drew on PBMCs from the stem cell graft donor, taken from the stem cell graft. All receptors come from a human donor who donated a stem cell graft to a child with acute lymphoblastic leukemia.

This clonotype was detected many times. V gene TRBV9 combines with J gene TRBJ2-3; D is unclear. Per the germline V gene, CDR1 is SGDLS and CDR2 is YYNGEE. There are 14 residues in the CDR3. V lost 2 bases, J lost 0 bases, and 7 bases lay in between. CDR3 nucleotides: TGTGCCAGCAGCGTTTGGAGTAGCACAGATACGCAGTATTTT. Its translation: CASSVWSSTDTQYF.

This clonotype was recorded many times. The V call is TRBV7-8, the J call TRBJ1-6; TRBD1 matches 9 bases. J lost 9 bases, V lost 2 bases, and 14 bases had no gene match. Germline V gene data show CDR1 as SGHVS and CDR2 as FQNEAQ. The CDR3 loop spans 18 amino acids. The CDR3 spells CASSLRGQGYDIVSPLHF. The DNA for the CDR3 is TGTGCCAGCAGCTTAAGGGGACAGGGCTATGATATAGTTTCACCCCTCCACTTT.

Many counts were recorded for this clonotype. V is TRBV7-6 and J is TRBJ2-5; D gene unclear. In germline, CDR1 is SGHVS, CDR2 FNYEAQ. The length of the CDR3 is 14 residues. V gave up 1 base and J gave up 1 base, with 7 bases separating them. CDR3 region: CASSLGRAQETQYF. CDR3 sequence (DNA): TGTGCCAGCAGCTTAGGAAGGGCCCAAGAGACCCAGTACTTC.

The rearrangement uses TRBV5-1 and TRBJ2-7; 10 positions agree with TRBD2. After removal of 5 bases from V and 2 bases from J, the junction contained 7 bases not matched to a gene. Germline lookup yields CDR1 SGHRS and CDR2 YFSETQ. CDR3 length: 15 residues. The CDR3 bases are TGCGCCAGCAGTTCACGGACTAGCGGAACCTACGAGCAGTACTTC. It codes for CASSSRTSGTYEQYF.

A few counts support this clonotype. The J gene is TRBJ2-1, the V gene TRBV19, with 8 positions matching TRBD2. From germline, CDR1 is LNHDA and CDR2 SQIVND (reference sequence). This CDR3 region has 17 residues. Losses at the gene ends were 6 bases for V and 2 bases for J; bases not matched to a gene: 12. CDR3 nucleotide sequence: TGTGCCAGTAGGACTATAAAAGCGGGAGTCGCCTACAATGAGCAGTTCTTC. Encoded protein: CASRTIKAGVAYNEQFF.

This clonotype was found many times. The chain carries TRBV6-1 and TRBJ2-3; D is undetermined. CDR1 is MNHNS and CDR2 is SASEGT in the germline V gene. The CDR3 contains 17 residues. Trimming left V 6 bases short and J 6 bases short, with 25 bases between. CDR3 nucleotide sequence: TGTGCCAGCAGCCACATCGTGGCCGTCGGAGTGGTTGATACGCAGTATTTT. It is translated as CASSHIVAVGVVDTQYF.

This clonotype has a count of ten or more. The rearrangement joins TRBV5-1 to TRBJ2-7, with a possible D match to TRBD2 (6 bases). This CDR3 region has 14 residues. V was pared by 4 bases and J by 0 bases, with 11 bases between. Germline V gene lookup returns CDR1 SGHRS and CDR2 YFSETQ. This CDR3 reads CASSPGTFSYEQYF. The DNA for the CDR3 is TGCGCCAGCAGCCCCGGGACTTTCTCCTACGAGCAGTACTTC.

This clonotype was recorded at least ten times. V gene TRBV5-5 combines with J gene TRBJ2-2, with a weak D call TRBD1 (6 bases). This CDR3 region has 15 residues. The germline CDR1 and CDR2 sequences are SGHKS and YYEKEE (reference sequence). Trimming shortened V by 4 bases and J by 6 bases, and 16 bases separated the two germline ends. CDR3 DNA sequence: TGTGCCAGCAGCACGACCCAGGGGTGGCCCGGGGAGCTGTTTTTT. Amino acid sequence: CASSTTQGWPGELFF. Looking up the rest from reference TRBV5-5 and TRBJ2-2 gives the full variable domain: DAGVTQSPTHLIKTRGQQVTLRCSPISGHKSVSWYQQVLGQGPQFIFQYYEKEERGRGNFPDRFSARQFPNYSSELNVNALLLGDSALYLCASSTTQGWPGELFFGEGSRLTVL.

Many counts were recorded for this clonotype. In DNA, the CDR3 is TGCGCCAGCAGCCAAGAACCAACAGGGCACCAGCCCCAGCATTTT. Its protein product is CASSQEPTGHQPQHF. V usage is TRBV4-1 and J usage is TRBJ1-5; D may be TRBD1 (6 bases). Germline-derived CDR1 and CDR2 are MGHRA and YSYEKL. CDR3 length: 15 residues. The V and J ends lost 0 bases and 7 bases respectively, with 13 bases between them.

This clonotype was counted many times. This chain links TRBV7-6 with TRBJ2-7; D might be TRBD1 or TRBD2, each matching 5 bases. The CDR3 runs to 14 residues. Trimming removed 3 bases from V and 2 bases from J, with 11 bases in between. CDR1 is SGHVS, CDR2 FNYEAQ, per germline. Here the CDR3 reads CASSLREGPYEQYF. The CDR3 DNA follows: TGTGCCAGCAGCTTGCGCGAGGGACCCTACGAGCAGTACTTC.

This clonotype was seen ten or more times. This chain connects TRBV12-3 or TRBV12-4 to TRBJ2-3; TRBD2 agrees at 12 bases. The CDR3 consists of 15 residues. V gave up 8 bases and J gave up 5 bases; unmatched junction bases: 8. CDR3 sequence (DNA): TGTGCCAGCGCTTACGTGACTAGCGGGAGAGATACGCAGTATTTT. Protein: CASAYVTSGRDTQYF.

This clonotype was observed at least ten times. The V call is TRBV11-2, the J call TRBJ1-2; 7 bases map to TRBD1. With 0 bases clipped from V and 4 bases from J, the junction kept 5 bases outside the gene matches. This CDR3 is built from 15 residues. Germline V CDR1 and CDR2: SGHAT, FQNNGV. The CDR3 spells CASSLEGRGIYGYTF. The CDR3 DNA is TGTGCCAGCAGCTTAGAAGGCAGGGGGATCTATGGCTACACCTTC.

This sequence joins TRBV28 and TRBJ2-3; 7 bases match TRBD2. The length of the CDR3 is 15 residues. With 10 bases clipped from V and 6 bases from J, the junction kept 16 bases outside the gene matches. Germline V gene sequence: CDR1 MDHEN, CDR2 SYDVKM. CDR3 sequence: CATWTLRTSKDTQYF. Here the CDR3 DNA reads TGTGCCACCTGGACGTTGCGGACTAGTAAGGATACGCAGTATTTT.

This clonotype was counted many times. The rearrangement links TRBV5-1 to TRBJ2-7; weak D call: TRBD2 (6 bases). This CDR3 has 14 residues. V lost 2 bases and J 0 bases, leaving 9 bases between the germline ends. Per the germline V gene, CDR1 is SGHRS and CDR2 is YFSETQ. This CDR3 reads CASSLSSASYEQYF. The DNA for the CDR3 is TGCGCCAGCAGCTTATCTAGCGCCTCCTACGAGCAGTACTTC.

The genes are TRBV20-1 and TRBJ1-2, with 7 bases identical to TRBD1. From germline, CDR1 is DFQATT and CDR2 SNEGSKA (reference sequence). CDR3 length: 14 residues. V trimming: 0 bases; J trimming: 8 bases; junction bases outside the gene matches: 9. CDR3 protein: CSARELRGTEGYTF. CDR3 nucleotides: TGCAGTGCTAGAGAGCTCAGGGGGACAGAAGGCTACACCTTC.

Many counts were recorded for this clonotype. The chain couples TRBV18 to TRBJ1-1, with D tentatively TRBD1 (6 bases). CDR1 and CDR2 from the germline V gene are KGHSH and LQKENI. This CDR3 is built from 13 residues. Between the trimmed V and J ends, which lost 3 bases and 9 bases, there was a span of 14 bases. This CDR3 is CASSPSQQGKAFF. The DNA for the CDR3 is TGTGCCAGCTCACCTTCCCAACAGGGCAAAGCTTTCTTT.

This clonotype was observed at least ten times. This chain links TRBV12-3 or TRBV12-4 with TRBJ1-2, with D perhaps TRBD1 (6 bases). The CDR3 runs to 16 residues. Trimming pared 1 base from V and 4 bases from J, leaving 16 bases between. The DNA of the CDR3 is TGTGCCAGCAGTTTAGGGGGCCCACAGGGTCCCTATGGCTACACCTTC. Translation gives CASSLGGPQGPYGYTF.

The J gene is TRBJ1-5, the V gene TRBV20-1; possibly TRBD1 for D (6 bases). Germline values: CDR1 DFQATT, CDR2 SNEGSKA (reference sequence). This CDR3 is 13 amino acids long. V dropped 5 bases and J dropped 2 bases, with 10 bases sitting between them. The CDR3 region is CSAVQGGNQPQHF. DNA of the CDR3: TGCAGTGCTGTACAGGGTGGCAATCAGCCCCAGCATTTT.

Comment on this clonotype: A junction boundary mismatches the germline segment, possibly from a read error. CDR3 DNA sequence: TGTGCCAGCAGCTTAGCTCCGGGAGGCAACACCTGGGAGCTGTTTTTT. This codes for CASSLAPGGNTWELFF. The chain combines TRBV7-6 with TRBJ2-2, with 7 bases that match TRBD2. Germline assignment: CDR1 SGHVS and CDR2 FNYEAQ. The CDR3 covers 16 residues. Based on the CDR3 plus reference TRBV7-6 and TRBJ2-2, the full variable domain is GAGVSQSPRYKVTKRGQDVALRCDPISGHVSLYWYRQALGQGPEFLTYFNYEAQQDKSGLPNDRFSAERPEGSISTLTIQRTEQRDSAMYRCASSLAPGGNTWELFFGEGSRLTVL.

This clonotype was seen at least ten times. This chain links TRBV29-1 with TRBJ2-5, with no clear D. The V end was cut by 3 bases, the J end by 2 bases, with 7 bases between. CDR1 and CDR2 from the germline V gene are SQVTM and ANQGSEA. This CDR3 is 12 amino acids long. In DNA, the CDR3 is TGCAGCGTTGAGCCAGAGCAAGAGACCCAGTACTTC. Translated: CSVEPEQETQYF.

The V call is TRBV6-2 or TRBV6-3, the J call TRBJ2-7; 9 bases agree with TRBD1. Germline V gene sequence: CDR1 MNHEY, CDR2 SVGEGT. Trimming took 2 bases from V and 5 from J; bases not matched to a gene: 1. The CDR3 loop spans 13 amino acids. The CDR3 loop is CASSYGDRDEQYF. As DNA, the CDR3 is TGTGCCAGCAGTTACGGGGACAGGGACGAGCAGTACTTC.

This clonotype has only one observation. The rearrangement uses TRBV2 and TRBJ2-5, with no clear D. V was clipped by 6 bases and J by 2 bases, with 13 bases between them. This CDR3 has 14 amino acids. The germline gives CDR1 SNHLY, CDR2 FYNNEI. DNA for the CDR3: TGTGCCAGCAGCCCCTACCAGACTCAAGAGACCCAGTACTTC. Its translation: CASSPYQTQETQYF.

This clonotype showed up many times. CDR3 region: CASSLLTGKETQYF. The DNA for the CDR3 is TGTGCCAGCAGTTTACTCACAGGGAAGGAGACCCAGTACTTC. The chain links TRBV12-3 or TRBV12-4 to TRBJ2-5; possibly TRBD1 for D (6 bases). The length of the CDR3 is 14 residues. V dropped 2 bases and J dropped 5 bases, with 12 bases sitting between them.

This clonotype showed up many times. The CDR3 bases are TGTGCCAGCAGCTTAGGGATAGACGAGCAGTTCTTC. It is translated as CASSLGIDEQFF. This sequence joins TRBV7-9 and TRBJ2-1; D gene ambiguous. The CDR3 consists of 12 residues. V was pared by 1 base and J by 10 bases, with 8 bases between. The V gene's germline CDR1 is SEHNR and CDR2 FQNEAQ (reference sequence).

This clonotype has at least ten counts. The gene calls are TRBV5-1 and TRBJ1-1, with TRBD1 identical over 9 bases. The CDR3 is 17 amino acids. Germline CDR1 is SGHRS and CDR2 is YFSETQ. The V gene end was trimmed by 4 bases and the J gene end by 6 bases; junction bases not matched to a gene: 16. CDR3 loop: CASSILSGTGSVAEAFF. The CDR3 DNA is TGCGCCAGCAGCATCCTTTCCGGGACAGGGTCTGTCGCTGAAGCTTTCTTT.

The chain employs TRBV7-9 and TRBJ1-3; tentatively, D is TRBD1 (5 bases). This CDR3 region has 16 residues. Germline CDR1 is SEHNR and CDR2 is FQNEAQ (reference sequence). The ends were cut back, 2 bases at V and 0 bases at J, with 11 bases in the middle. The CDR3 loop reads CASSLQRGSSGNTIYF. CDR3 DNA: TGTGCCAGCAGCTTACAGCGGGGGAGCTCTGGAAACACCATATATTTT. Based on the CDR3 plus reference TRBV7-9 and TRBJ1-3, the full variable domain is DTGVSQNPRHKITKRGQNVTFRCDPISEHNRLYWYRQTLGQGPEFLTYFQNEAQLEKSRLLSDRFSAERPKGSFSTLEIQRTEQGDSAMYLCASSLQRGSSGNTIYFGEGSWLTVV.

Ten or more counts support this clonotype. This sequence joins TRBV20-1 and TRBJ1-4, with no clear D. V lost 6 bases and J 2 bases, leaving 10 bases between the germline ends. Germline-derived CDR1 and CDR2 are DFQATT and SNEGSKA (reference sequence). The length of the CDR3 is 13 residues. The CDR3 DNA follows: TGCAGTGCAGCGGTTTCGACTAATGAAAAACTGTTTTTT. Translation: CSAAVSTNEKLFF.